This T cell receptor (beta chain) was identified in a study of preoperative IRX-2 immunotherapy in early breast cancer. Trimming shortened V by 2 bases and J by 6 bases, and 5 bases separated the two germline ends. This CDR3 contains 11 residues. CDR1 and CDR2 from the germline V gene are GTSNPN and SVGIG (reference sequence). Treatment noted: preoperative locoregional IRX-2 cytokine immunotherapy. TCRdb's table, derived via immunoSEQ multiplex PCR, lists solely in-frame clones and lacks some. The repertoire holds 25,000 to 30,000 clones, around 79% seen once, with under 8% in the top ten. The source material was lymph node tissue, sampled after IRX-2 immunotherapy. This receptor was identified in a human donor with breast cancer. The J gene is TRBJ1-3, the V gene TRBV30; D remains unclear. The CDR3: CAWSPENTIYF. DNA of the CDR3: TGTGCCTGGAGTCCAGAAAACACCATATATTTT.